What follows describes a single TCR beta chain. The target antigen is unknown. This entry is derived from a study of CD8 T cells in Susac syndrome. Study-wide results and limits: As acknowledged by the study, its TCR sequencing and HLA analysis included a relatively small number of individuals.

Peripheral blood CD8+ and CD4+ T cells were profiled by TCR beta sequencing. The CD8+ and CD4+ T cells were negatively isolated, with the TEMRA cells enriched by FACS. The authors reverse transcribed roughly 0.5 to 1 ug RNA with random hexamers. immunoSEQ multiplex PCR amplified TCR beta CDR3 across 54 Vbeta, 13 Jbeta. MiXCR, applied by TCRdb to the immunoSEQ multiplex PCR reads, yields one record per CDR3 protein. This table has about 300,000 distinct CDR3 sequences, approximately 89% appearing once. The CDR3 is 16 residues long. Germline trimming cut 6 bases from V and 0 bases from J; bases unmatched to any gene: 9. The germline CDR1 and CDR2 sequences are SQVTM and ANQGSEA.

The specimen was CD8+ T cells from PBMCs. The V gene is TRBV29-1, the J gene TRBJ2-1; 9 nucleotides agree with TRBD2. This clonotype was sampled from a human donor with multiple sclerosis. CDR3: CSVTPLAGPSYNEQFF. For the CDR3, the DNA is TGCAGCGTGACCCCCCTAGCGGGGCCCTCCTACAATGAGCAGTTCTTC.